This is a list of T cell receptor beta chains from one sample in a study of metastatic and nonmetastatic thyroid tumors. TCRdb re-called the PCR reads via MiXCR. Among over 5,500 clones listed, 27% were seen once. Sequencing was carried out using adjacent normal tissue. Source of these receptors: a male donor with papillary thyroid cancer or a benign thyroid nodule (not recorded which). Some clones in this sample may be carry-over from other donors' samples. Each CDR3 is given with its conserved first and last residue. The order of the fields is clone size, D gene, J gene, V gene, CDR3 protein, CDR3 DNA. D genes are given only for firm matches. The size entry is marked missing in some rows and otherwise reads once, few, many or a size class.

>many|-|TRBJ1-1|TRBV7-9
CATSSSGARNTEAFF
TGTGCCACCTCTTCTTCAGGGGCCAGGAACACTGAAGCTTTCTTT
>-|-|TRBJ1-6|TRBV5-6
CASRRQTNSPLHF
TGTGCCAGCAGAAGACAGACTAATTCACCCCTCCACTTT
>few|TRBD2|TRBJ2-3|TRBV25-1
CASSEGVAGGRDTQYF
TGTGCCAGCAGTGAAGGAGTAGCGGGAGGTCGGGATACGCAGTATTTT
>-|TRBD2|TRBJ2-7|TRBV20-1
CSARDQTSSYEQYF
TGCAGTGCTAGAGACCAGACTAGCAGCTACGAGCAGTACTTC
>-|-|TRBJ2-2|TRBV24-1
CATSRSPGHNTGELFF
TGTGCCACCAGCAGAAGTCCGGGACACAACACCGGGGAGCTGTTTTTT
>few|TRBD2|TRBJ2-1|TRBV11-3
CASSSRTSGNEQFF
TGTGCCAGCAGCTCCCGGACTAGCGGGAATGAGCAGTTCTTC
>few|-|TRBJ2-1|TRBV19
CASSIEEGYEQFF
TGTGCCAGTAGTATAGAAGAGGGATATGAGCAGTTCTTC
>few|TRBD2|TRBJ2-2|TRBV12-5
CASTLTSETTGELFF
TGTGCTAGTACTCTGACTAGCGAGACCACCGGGGAGCTGTTTTTT
>few|-|TRBJ2-7|TRBV11-3
CASSLESGGGDYEQYF
TGTGCCAGCAGCTTAGAGTCGGGGGGCGGGGATTACGAGCAGTACTTC
>few|TRBD1|TRBJ1-2|TRBV6-1
CASSEGQGTNYGYTF
TGTGCCAGCAGTGAAGGACAGGGGACTAACTATGGCTACACCTTC
>medium-sized|TRBD1|TRBJ1-4|TRBV28
CASSLDRTIEKLFF
TGTGCCAGCAGTCTGGACAGGACCATTGAAAAACTGTTTTTT
>few|TRBD1|TRBJ2-1|TRBV12-3/TRBV12-4
CASSPTGGTYNEQFF
TGTGCCAGCAGTCCGACAGGGGGGACCTACAATGAGCAGTTCTTC
>-|TRBD2|TRBJ2-7|TRBV20-1
CSASGAGGTERYF
TGCAGTGCTAGTGGTGCGGGAGGCACCGAGCGGTACTTC
>few|-|TRBJ2-7|TRBV20-1
CSARGSSYEQYF
TGCAGTGCTAGAGGTAGCTCCTACGAGCAGTACTTC
>-|-|TRBJ2-1|TRBV7-2
CASSKTVGEDEQFF
TGTGCCAGCAGCAAGACAGTGGGGGAGGATGAGCAGTTCTTC
>large|-|TRBJ2-3|TRBV7-2
CASSLLGTDTQYF
TGTGCCAGCAGCTTACTAGGCACAGATACGCAGTATTTT
>many|-|TRBJ2-2|TRBV30
CAWSGVANTGELFF
TGTGCCTGGAGTGGGGTCGCGAACACCGGGGAGCTGTTTTTT
>many|-|TRBJ2-1|TRBV27
CASSLDGNEQFF
TGTGCCAGCAGTTTAGACGGGAATGAGCAGTTCTTC
>few|-|TRBJ2-7|TRBV20-1
CSARGTYEQYF
TGCAGTGCTAGAGGCACCTACGAGCAGTACTTC
>-|TRBD1|TRBJ1-2|TRBV6-5
CASSYSDRGPPYTF
TGTGCCAGCAGTTACTCGGACAGGGGGCCCCCCTACACCTTC
>-|-|TRBJ2-1|TRBV27
CASTLRGPRNEQFF
TGTGCCAGCACCCTGAGAGGGCCTAGGAATGAGCAGTTCTTC
>-|-|TRBJ2-1|TRBV11-2
CASSSRAIGSHNEQFF
TGTGCCAGCAGCTCCCGTGCTATCGGGAGTCACAATGAGCAGTTCTTC
>-|TRBD2|TRBJ2-1|TRBV6-2/TRBV6-3
CASSYSGTTWGNEQFF
TGTGCCAGCAGTTACTCCGGGACTACTTGGGGCAATGAGCAGTTCTTC
>many|-|TRBJ2-1|TRBV5-5
CASSARGLYNEQFF
TGTGCCAGCAGCGCCCGGGGGCTCTACAATGAGCAGTTCTTC
>-|TRBD1|TRBJ1-5|TRBV11-2
CASSLGMTGASNQPQHF
TGTGCCAGCAGCTTGGGGATGACAGGGGCCAGCAATCAGCCCCAGCATTTT
>large|-|TRBJ2-7|TRBV7-9
CASSLLSDKQYF
TGTGCCAGCAGCTTACTATCGGACAAGCAGTACTTC
>few|-|TRBJ1-5|TRBV6-1
CASSEFLGADNQPQHF
TGTGCCAGCAGTGAATTTCTGGGGGCGGACAATCAGCCCCAGCATTTT
>few|-|TRBJ2-2|TRBV12-5
CASGLETEPSAGELFF
TGTGCTAGTGGTTTGGAGACCGAGCCTTCGGCCGGGGAGCTGTTTTTT
>few|-|TRBJ1-1|TRBV19
CASTPPPVTEAFF
TGTGCCAGTACCCCCCCCCCGGTGACTGAAGCTTTCTTT
>-|-|TRBJ2-7|TRBV13
CASSPQVSTSMRASDDEQYF
TGTGCCAGCAGCCCCCAGGTGTCAACTAGCATGAGGGCCTCCGACGACGAGCAGTACTTC
>-|TRBD1|TRBJ2-7|TRBV30
CAWSVAGTGMREQYF
TGTGCCTGGAGTGTAGCCGGGACAGGGATGAGGGAGCAGTACTTC
>large|-|TRBJ1-2|TRBV27
CASSLKGVSGYTF
TGTGCCAGCAGTTTAAAGGGGGTCTCTGGCTACACCTTC
>medium-sized|TRBD2|TRBJ2-7|TRBV20-1
CSARATTGTSGNEQYF
TGCAGTGCTAGAGCTACGACCGGGACTAGCGGGAACGAGCAGTACTTC
>-|-|TRBJ2-7|TRBV20-1
CSAPGRGSLSYEQYF
TGCAGTGCTCCCGGCCGAGGAAGCCTATCCTACGAGCAGTACTTC
>-|-|TRBJ2-7|TRBV7-2
CASSSGGPSYEQYF
TGTGCCAGCAGCTCCGGGGGGCCATCCTACGAGCAGTACTTC
>many|TRBD2|TRBJ2-7|TRBV3-1
CASSPGLAGRYEQYF
TGTGCCAGCAGCCCCGGACTAGCGGGAAGATACGAGCAGTACTTC
>medium-sized|TRBD1|TRBJ2-3|TRBV20-1
CSARFQGETGTDTQYF
TGCAGTGCTCGTTTTCAGGGGGAGACCGGCACAGATACGCAGTATTTT
>once|TRBD2|TRBJ2-3|TRBV30
CAWSGSGRGSTDTQYF
TGTGCCTGGAGCGGTAGCGGGCGGGGGAGCACAGATACGCAGTATTTT
>-|-|TRBJ1-6|TRBV2
CASCASTRNSHLHF
TGTGCCAGCTGTGCCTCAACTCGGAATTCACACCTACACTTT
>medium-sized|-|TRBJ2-3|TRBV4-1
CASSLRTDSADTQYF
TGCGCCAGCAGCCTTCGGACGGACTCGGCAGATACGCAGTATTTT
>-|TRBD2|TRBJ2-2|TRBV6-1
CASTLGEGCRTGELFF
TGTGCCAGCACTCTCGGGGAGGGCTGTAGGACCGGGGAGCTGTTTTTT
>medium-sized|-|TRBJ1-1|TRBV28
CASSPPRTVLGAFF
TGTGCCAGCAGTCCACCCCGGACAGTCCTGGGAGCTTTCTTT
>few|TRBD2|TRBJ2-5|TRBV11-2
CASSLVGLAGGPQETQYF
TGTGCCAGCAGCTTAGTGGGACTAGCGGGAGGACCACAAGAGACCCAGTACTTC
>-|TRBD1|TRBJ2-7|TRBV10-3
CAIVEGTGGRYEQYF
TGTGCCATCGTGGAAGGGACAGGGGGTCGCTACGAGCAGTACTTC
>medium-sized|TRBD2|TRBJ2-7|TRBV20-1
CSARGTSGRYYEQYF
TGCAGTGCTAGAGGGACTAGCGGGCGATACTACGAGCAGTACTTC
>-|-|TRBJ1-5|TRBV2
CASSDQGGNQPQHF
TGTGCCAGCAGTGACCAGGGTGGGAATCAGCCCCAGCATTTT
>medium-sized|-|TRBJ2-5|TRBV7-2
CASSLEGWAQYF
TGTGCCAGCAGCTTAGAAGGTTGGGCCCAGTACTTC
>-|-|TRBJ2-6|TRBV2
CASSEEGRAFLSGANVLTF
TGTGCCAGCAGTGAAGAGGGCAGGGCCTTTCTCTCCGGGGCCAACGTCCTGACTTTC
>medium-sized|TRBD1|TRBJ1-1|TRBV19
CASSRGQGAEAFF
TGTGCCAGTAGCCGGGGACAGGGGGCTGAAGCTTTCTTT
>-|TRBD1|TRBJ1-1|TRBV7-9
CASSTGDTEAFF
TGTGCCAGCAGCACAGGGGACACTGAAGCTTTCTTT
>many|-|TRBJ2-4|TRBV19
CASSAPGLQYF
TGTGCCAGTAGTGCCCCAGGTCTTCAGTACTTC
>-|-|TRBJ1-2|TRBV6-1
CASSETGASSGYTF
TGTGCCAGCAGTGAAACAGGAGCTTCCAGCGGCTACACCTTC
>many|-|TRBJ2-1|TRBV9
CASSVVPVGGNEQFF
TGTGCCAGCAGCGTAGTTCCAGTTGGGGGCAATGAGCAGTTCTTC
>-|TRBD1|TRBJ2-1|TRBV24-1
CATSDAPGQGDNEQFF
TGTGCCACCAGTGATGCACCGGGACAGGGAGACAATGAGCAGTTCTTC